This is a list of T cell receptor beta chains from one sample in a study of T-cell memory formation after mild COVID-19. TCRdb reanalysed the 5' RACE reads using MiXCR and keeps one entry per CDR3 protein. Of around 110,000 distinct CDR3 sequences in the sample, around 12% were seen once. The sequencing input was PBMCs or a T cell subset sorted from them (not recorded which). Receptor source: an adult woman who had mild COVID-19 (a few samples of this study predate the infection). Cell type and time point are not known. Each CDR3 is given with its conserved first and last residue. The D gene is left open where the match is weak. Clone size is given for some rows only: seen once, a few or many times, or a class if the clone is expanded.

j_call,v_call,clone_size,d_call,cdr3_nt,cdr3_aa
TRBJ2-7,TRBV15,-,-,TGTGCCACCAGCAGGGACTCCCTGACCTCCTACGAGCAGTACTTC,CATSRDSLTSYEQYF
TRBJ1-2,TRBV5-5,-,-,TGTGCCAGCAGCGCCGAACTCTGGGATGGCTACACCTTC,CASSAELWDGYTF
TRBJ2-1,TRBV11-2,few,TRBD2,TGTGCCAGCAGCTTAGCGGGAGGGCCAGTCACTGAGCAGTTCTTC,CASSLAGGPVTEQFF
TRBJ1-1,TRBV10-3,-,-,TGTGCCATCAGTGAGTCGGACTCTCAGACTGAAGCTTTCTTT,CAISESDSQTEAFF
TRBJ2-1,TRBV4-3,many,TRBD2,TGCGCCAGCAGCCAGGGGACTAGCGACTTAAATGAGCAGTTCTTC,CASSQGTSDLNEQFF
TRBJ2-1,TRBV13,-,-,TGTGCCAGCAGTCCGGTAAGAAAAGAGCAGTTCTTC,CASSPVRKEQFF
TRBJ2-1,TRBV3-1,few,TRBD1,TGTGCCAGCAGCCAAGATCGAGGGACAGGGGACTGGGAGCAGTTCTTC,CASSQDRGTGDWEQFF
TRBJ2-1,TRBV19,many,TRBD2,TGTGCCAGTAGTATTAGCGGGGGGGCTGGTGAGCAGTTCTTC,CASSISGGAGEQFF
TRBJ2-7,TRBV2,-,-,TGTGCCAGCAACCGGGACACCGGCTCCTACGAGCAGTACTTC,CASNRDTGSYEQYF
TRBJ2-3,TRBV24-1,-,-,TGTGCCACCAGGGTCCCACCAGATACAGATACGCAGTATTTT,CATRVPPDTDTQYF
TRBJ2-1,TRBV5-1,few,-,TGCGCCAGCAGCCTGGGCCGAGGAAACAATGAGCAGTTCTTC,CASSLGRGNNEQFF
TRBJ2-7,TRBV6-5,few,-,TGTGCCAGCAGCAAGGCCCCGGGCGAGCAGTACTTC,CASSKAPGEQYF
TRBJ1-1,TRBV18,few,-,TGTGCCAGCTCATACGGGACTAACACTGAAGCTTTCTTT,CASSYGTNTEAFF
TRBJ2-1,TRBV30,-,-,TGTGCCTGGAGTGAGGGTGAGCAGTTCTTC,CAWSEGEQFF
TRBJ2-3,TRBV5-4,-,TRBD2,TGTGCCAGCAGCTTTGACGTAGCGGGGGGCCGTGTGGACACAGATACGCAGTATTTT,CASSFDVAGGRVDTDTQYF
TRBJ2-2,TRBV6-1,many,TRBD1,TGTGCCAGCAGACAGGGGGAAACCGGGGAGCTGTTTTTT,CASRQGETGELFF
TRBJ2-7,TRBV29-1,few,-,TGCAGCTATGAAAGCGGGCAAGGTTACGAGCAGTACTTC,CSYESGQGYEQYF
TRBJ2-1,TRBV19,-,TRBD2,TGTGCCAGTAGTTCAGCGGGAGATAGCTCCTACAATGAGCAGTTCTTC,CASSSAGDSSYNEQFF
TRBJ2-3,TRBV19,few,-,TGTGCCAGTAGTACGGGAGTGAGCACAGATACGCAGTATTTT,CASSTGVSTDTQYF
TRBJ2-7,TRBV20-1,few,TRBD1,TGCAGTGCGAGGGACAGCGCCAGCTCCTACGAGCAGTACTTC,CSARDSASSYEQYF
TRBJ2-1,TRBV12-3/TRBV12-4,-,TRBD2,TGTGCCAGCAGTGATACCGGGACTAAGGATGAGCAGTTCTTC,CASSDTGTKDEQFF
TRBJ2-2,TRBV13,few,TRBD2,TGTGCCAGCAGCCCTAAGGAGATAGCGGGAGGGCCGGAAACCGGGGAGCTGTTTTTT,CASSPKEIAGGPETGELFF
TRBJ2-1,TRBV30,-,TRBD1,TGTGCCTGGAGCGACGGGACAGGTCCTTCCTACAATGAGCAGTTCTTC,CAWSDGTGPSYNEQFF
TRBJ2-1,TRBV9,-,-,TGTGCCAGCAGCCCCCCGAGGAATGAGCAGTTCTTC,CASSPPRNEQFF